These 31 T cell receptor beta chains originate from one sample sequenced in a study of blood T cell repertoires in COVID-19. Here immunoSEQ multiplex PCR was the method, and the copy in TCRdb shows in-frame clones only, minus some. The sample shows under 350,000 clones, 65% to 90% of them seen only once. The sequenced sample was PBMCs or T cells enriched from blood (not recorded which). All receptors derive from a woman aged 40-49 years with acute COVID-19.

This chain uses TRBV18 with TRBJ1-1; D is undetermined. The CDR3 extends over 13 amino acids. V lost 3 bases and J lost 7, with 12 bases in between. Germline CDR1 is KGHSH and CDR2 is LQKENI. CDR3 DNA: TGTGCCAGCTCACCGAACGGGGAGCTTGAAGCTTTCTTT. It yields the protein CASSPNGELEAFF.

In its sample, this clone was seen a few times. The chain has TRBV4-3 and TRBJ1-3, with 12 bases that match TRBD1. The CDR3 contains 18 residues. After removal of 0 bases from V and 4 bases from J, the junction contained 7 bases not matched to a gene. Germline values: CDR1 LGHNA, CDR2 YSLEER. CDR3 sequence (DNA): TGCGCCAGCAGCCAAGATTTTTTGGGACAGGGGGCAGGAAACACCATATATTTT. As protein: CASSQDFLGQGAGNTIYF.

The chain has TRBV19 and TRBJ2-7; D might be TRBD2 (5 bases). CDR1 LNHDA and CDR2 SQIVND come from the germline V gene (reference sequence). Between the trimmed V and J ends, which lost 6 bases and 0 bases, there was a span of 12 bases. This CDR3 comprises 14 residues. The CDR3 reads CASSSDAGSYEQYF. CDR3 sequence (DNA): TGTGCCAGTAGCAGTGATGCGGGCTCCTACGAGCAGTACTTC.

V and J are TRBV6-5 and TRBJ2-3, with D tentatively TRBD2 (6 bases). The CDR3 covers 12 residues. CDR1 is MNHEY, CDR2 SVGAGI, per germline. Written as DNA, the CDR3 is TGTGCGCTACGGGGGTCCGGAGATACGCAGTATTTT. This encodes CALRGSGDTQYF.

The rearrangement uses TRBV3-1 (or the pseudogene TRBV3-2) and TRBJ1-2, with D uncertain. The CDR3 loop spans 13 amino acids. CDR1 is LGHDT, CDR2 YNNKEL, per germline (reference sequence). The V and J ends lost 4 bases and 7 bases respectively, with 13 bases between them. CDR3 bases: TGTGCCAGCAGCCTCGGGGTGGAGGGTGGCTACACCTTC. This translates into CASSLGVEGGYTF.

The table lists this clone with a few counts. The chain employs TRBV21-1 and TRBJ2-7; the table's D call of TRBD2 was not tested on the DNA. TRBV21-1 is shown as a pseudogene. The CDR3 totals 16 residues. The CDR3 loop reads CASSKVGNKPYLEQYF. The CDR3 DNA follows: TGTGCCAGCAGCAAAGTCGGGAACAAACCTTACCTCGAGCAGTACTTC.

The gene calls are TRBV2 and TRBJ1-1; TRBD1 might be the D (6 bases). Trimming shortened V by 4 bases and J by 1 base, and 16 bases separated the two germline ends. This CDR3 contains 16 residues. CDR1 is SNHLY, CDR2 FYNNEI, per germline. The CDR3 is CASSAPTRGKNTEAFF. DNA of the CDR3: TGTGCCAGCAGTGCCCCCACCAGGGGTAAGAACACTGAAGCTTTCTTT.

For the CDR3, the DNA is TGCAGTGCTAGTCCGGACAGGGGGTATGGAGCTTTCTTT. Its translation: CSASPDRGYGAFF. This chain links TRBV20-1 with TRBJ1-1; 10 bases agree with TRBD1. V was clipped by 3 bases and J by 10 bases; unmatched bases: 8. The CDR3 sequence is 13 residues long. Germline V gene data show CDR1 as DFQATT and CDR2 as SNEGSKA (reference sequence).

V gene TRBV28 combines with J gene TRBJ1-1; no reliable D call. Trimming took 5 bases from V and 1 from J, leaving 5 bases between them. The CDR3 length is 12 residues. The germline V gene encodes CDR1 MDHEN and CDR2 SYDVKM. CDR3 protein: CASSPRNTEAFF. CDR3 sequence (DNA): TGTGCCAGCAGTCCCCGGAACACTGAAGCTTTCTTT.

This sequence joins TRBV18 and TRBJ2-1, with D perhaps matching TRBD2 (6 bases). V lost 0 bases and J 9 bases, leaving 12 bases between the germline ends. Germline V gene lookup returns CDR1 KGHSH and CDR2 LQKENI. The CDR3 is 14 residues long. CDR3 loop: CASSPPPSVAEQFF. As DNA, the CDR3 is TGTGCCAGCTCACCACCACCTAGCGTGGCTGAGCAGTTCTTC.

The chain carries TRBV7-2 and TRBJ2-3; 8 bases agree with TRBD2. The V gene end was trimmed by 5 bases and the J gene end by 3 bases; junction bases not matched to a gene: 10. Germline CDR1 reads SGHTA; CDR2 reads FQGNSA. The CDR3 runs 16 residues. As DNA, the CDR3 is TGTGCCAGCAGCCCCGGGACTAGTGCGGCAACAGATACGCAGTATTTT. This encodes CASSPGTSAATDTQYF.

The V and J genes are TRBV7-2 and TRBJ1-2; no firm D call. Trimming took off 4 bases at V and 7 bases at J, with 16 bases between the two ends. The CDR3 has 14 amino acids. The V gene's germline CDR1 is SGHTA and CDR2 FQGNSA. CDR3 in amino acids: CASSSGGPWGGYTF. Written as DNA, the CDR3 is TGTGCCAGCAGCTCTGGAGGCCCGTGGGGTGGCTACACCTTC.

The genes are TRBV7-8 and TRBJ1-4; D gene ambiguous. CDR1 and CDR2 from the germline V gene are SGHVS and FQNEAQ. Between the trimmed V and J ends, which lost 0 bases and 5 bases, there was a span of 16 bases. The length of the CDR3 is 17 residues. CDR3 region: CASSLAEGGNFNEKLFF. Written as DNA, the CDR3 is TGTGCCAGCAGCTTAGCCGAAGGAGGGAACTTCAATGAAAAACTGTTTTTT.

The genes are TRBV24-1 and TRBJ1-2, with D maybe TRBD1 (5 bases). The germline gives CDR1 KGHDR, CDR2 SFDVKD. Trimming shortened V by 2 bases and J by 4 bases, and 7 bases separated the two germline ends. This CDR3 contains 13 residues. The CDR3 coding sequence is TGTGCCACCAGTGATTCCAGGGCCTATGGCTACACCTTC. It codes for CATSDSRAYGYTF.

This chain uses TRBV6-5 with TRBJ2-1; D perhaps matches TRBD1 (5 bases). Trimming removed 7 bases at V and 4 bases at J, with 11 bases between. There are 13 residues in the CDR3. Germline V gene lookup returns CDR1 MNHEY and CDR2 SVGAGI. Here the CDR3 DNA reads TGTGCCAGCACCCGGACACTTTACAATGAGCAGTTCTTC. This gives the protein CASTRTLYNEQFF.

The rearrangement uses TRBV4-1 and TRBJ2-3; 12 bases are a match to TRBD2. The ends lost 2 bases at V and 4 bases at J; junction bases unmatched: 4. The CDR3 contains 16 residues. Germline V CDR1 and CDR2: MGHRA, YSYEKL. For the CDR3, the DNA is TGCGCCAGCAGCCAATTACTAGCGGGAGGTGCAGATACGCAGTATTTT. It yields the protein CASSQLLAGGADTQYF.

The V and J genes are TRBV19 and TRBJ1-2; 8 nucleotides line up with TRBD1. The V gene's germline CDR1 is LNHDA and CDR2 SQIVND (reference sequence). The CDR3 spans 15 residues. Losses at the gene ends were 2 bases for V and 4 bases for J; bases not matched to a gene: 6. CDR3 DNA sequence: TGTGCCAGTAGTATATTTGGACAGGGATCCTATGGCTACACCTTC. Its protein product is CASSIFGQGSYGYTF.

A single count supports this clone. CDR3 coding DNA: TGTGCCAGCAGCTTACTCTCGCCTTACTTCGATTCACCCCTCCACTTT. It translates to CASSLLSPYFDSPLHF. J is TRBJ1-6 and V is TRBV7-2; no reliable D call. Germline V gene sequence: CDR1 SGHTA, CDR2 FQGNSA. The V end was cut by 2 bases, the J end by 8 bases, with 16 bases between. The CDR3 length is 16 residues.

The chain has TRBV9 and TRBJ2-5, with D possibly being TRBD2 (6 bases). CDR1 and CDR2 (germline): SGDLS, YYNGEE. V lost 0 bases and J 6 bases, leaving 15 bases between the germline ends. The CDR3 runs to 15 residues. The CDR3 nucleotides read TGTGCCAGCAGCGTAGGGGCCGGGGAGGAGCAGACCCAGTACTTC. Amino acids: CASSVGAGEEQTQYF.

The chain has TRBV6-5 and TRBJ1-1; 7 bases are shared with TRBD1. CDR1 is MNHEY, CDR2 SVGAGI, per germline. The length of the CDR3 is 14 residues. J was trimmed by 0 bases and V by 6 bases; bases with no gene match: 4. The CDR3 DNA sequence: TGTGCCAGCAGAGTAGACAGGGTGAACACTGAAGCTTTCTTT. Its translation is CASRVDRVNTEAFF.

V gene TRBV10-3 combines with J gene TRBJ2-3, with D perhaps TRBD1 (7 bases). Germline V CDR1 and CDR2: ENHRY, SYGVKD. The CDR3 loop spans 13 amino acids. V dropped 6 bases and J dropped 3 bases, with 10 bases sitting between them. This chain's CDR3 is CAIREGATDTQYF. For the CDR3, the DNA is TGTGCCATCAGGGAGGGGGCAACAGATACGCAGTATTTT.

The chain is built from TRBV6-5 and TRBJ2-1, with TRBD2 matching 13 bases. The trim removed 10 bases at V and 8 bases at J, leaving 2 bases unmatched. CDR1 and CDR2 from the germline V gene are MNHEY and SVGAGI. The CDR3 sequence is 12 residues long. The CDR3 DNA follows: TGTGCCACAGGACTAGCGGGGGATGAGCAGTTCTTC. This encodes CATGLAGDEQFF.

V usage is TRBV19 and J usage is TRBJ1-2; D unclear. In germline, CDR1 is LNHDA, CDR2 SQIVND (reference sequence). Trimming shortened V by 3 bases and J by 8 bases, and 16 bases separated the two germline ends. The CDR3 has 14 amino acids. CDR3 region: CASSISTVASGYTF. CDR3 coding DNA: TGTGCCAGTAGTATTTCCACAGTAGCGAGCGGCTACACCTTC.

The CDR3 region is CASSISRGRQGYGYTF. DNA of the CDR3: TGTGCCAGCAGCATTAGCAGGGGGCGGCAAGGGTATGGCTACACCTTC. V usage is TRBV7-2 and J usage is TRBJ1-2, with 8 bases identical to TRBD1. Germline CDR1 SGHTA, CDR2 FQGNSA. This CDR3 is built from 16 residues. V shed 5 bases, J shed 5 bases, and the junction held 13 bases outside the gene matches.

V usage is TRBV18 and J usage is TRBJ2-3; TRBD1 aligns across 10 bases. CDR1 and CDR2 from the germline V gene are KGHSH and LQKENI. This CDR3 spans 16 amino acids. The trim removed 6 bases at V and 4 bases at J, leaving 10 bases unmatched. CDR3 DNA: TGTGCCAGCTCCCCTGACAGGGGGCATGAGGCAGATACGCAGTATTTT. The encoded protein is CASSPDRGHEADTQYF.

This chain uses TRBV28 with TRBJ2-7; D gene uncertain. The CDR3 is 16 amino acids. The V end was cut by 3 bases, the J end by 0 bases, with 15 bases between. Germline lookup yields CDR1 MDHEN and CDR2 SYDVKM. CDR3 nucleotides: TGTGCCAGCAGTTTTAGACTGAGCCGTCGCTCCTACGAGCAGTACTTC. Translation gives CASSFRLSRRSYEQYF. The variable domain in full, completed from reference TRBV28 and TRBJ2-7, reads DVKVTQSSRYLVKRTGEKVFLECVQDMDHENMFWYRQDPGLGLRLIYFSYDVKMKEKGDIPEGYSVSREKKERFSLILESASTNQTSMYLCASSFRLSRRSYEQYFGPGTRLTVT.

V and J are TRBV7-9 and TRBJ2-3; TRBD2 might be the D (5 bases). Trimming cost V 4 bases and J 4 bases, with 12 bases left between them. Germline values: CDR1 SEHNR, CDR2 FQNEAQ (reference sequence). There are 14 residues in the CDR3. The CDR3 loop reads CASSSRTGSDTQYF. The CDR3 DNA follows: TGTGCCAGCAGCTCCCGGACGGGATCAGATACGCAGTATTTT.

The genes are TRBV28 and TRBJ1-4; TRBD1 aligns across 9 bases. J was trimmed by 4 bases and V by 6 bases; bases with no gene match: 6. The germline CDR1 and CDR2 sequences are MDHEN and SYDVKM. The CDR3 is 15 amino acids. The CDR3: CASRGTGKGNEKLFF. CDR3 coding DNA: TGTGCCAGCAGGGGGACAGGGAAGGGTAATGAAAAACTGTTTTTT.

V usage is TRBV12-5 and J usage is TRBJ1-6; D gene ambiguous. Germline V lookup: CDR1 LGHNT, CDR2 FRNRAP. The CDR3 runs 15 residues. V was shortened by 0 bases and J by 8 bases, with 11 bases between the two germline ends. The CDR3 reads CASGLVTGMDSPLHF. CDR3 in DNA: TGTGCTAGTGGTTTGGTCACGGGTATGGATTCACCCCTCCACTTT.

The V and J genes are TRBV9 and TRBJ1-1, with 10 bases aligning to TRBD1. Germline V gene lookup returns CDR1 SGDLS and CDR2 YYNGEE. The V gene end was trimmed by 2 bases and the J gene end by 4 bases; junction bases not matched to a gene: 2. The CDR3 loop spans 14 amino acids. The CDR3 DNA sequence: TGTGCCAGCAGCGTGACAGGGGGCGTCACTGAAGCTTTCTTT. Amino acids: CASSVTGGVTEAFF.

The chain joins TRBV19 to TRBJ1-1, with 7 positions matching TRBD1. V dropped 7 bases and J dropped 1; count of bases not matched to a gene: 3. CDR3 size: 13 residues. Germline V gene data show CDR1 as LNHDA and CDR2 as SQIVND (reference sequence). DNA of the CDR3: TGTGCCAGTATTGACAGGGAGAACACTGAAGCTTTCTTT. It codes for CASIDRENTEAFF.